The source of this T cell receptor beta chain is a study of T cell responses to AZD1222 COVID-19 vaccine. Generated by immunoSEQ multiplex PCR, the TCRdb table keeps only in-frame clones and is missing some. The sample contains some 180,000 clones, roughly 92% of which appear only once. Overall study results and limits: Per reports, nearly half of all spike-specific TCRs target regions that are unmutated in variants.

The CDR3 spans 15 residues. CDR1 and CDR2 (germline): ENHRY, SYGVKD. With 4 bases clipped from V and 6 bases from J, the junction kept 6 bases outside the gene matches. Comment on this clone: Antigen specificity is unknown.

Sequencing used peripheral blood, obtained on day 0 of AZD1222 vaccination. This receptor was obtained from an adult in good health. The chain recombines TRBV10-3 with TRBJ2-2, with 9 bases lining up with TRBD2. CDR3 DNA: TGTGCCATCAGTGTTCCGGGACTAGCAGCCGGGGAGCTGTTTTTT. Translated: CAISVPGLAAGELFF.